The source of this TCR beta chain is a study of control samples from healthy donors and cancer patients. Sequencing was performed with immunoSEQ multiplex PCR; in TCRdb, only in-frame clones are kept and a portion is missing. The profile shows some 80,000 clones, around nine tenths of them singletons. V lost 0 bases, J lost 5 bases, and 8 bases stayed unmatched. CDR3 length: 15 amino acids. Germline assignment: CDR1 GTSNPN and CDR2 SVGIG (reference sequence). The chain combines TRBV30 with TRBJ2-7; 9 bases match TRBD2. The sequence was obtained from a man aged 50-59 years in good health. Sequenced: blood. The chain's CDR3 is CAWSVQRGGAHEQYF. Written as DNA, the CDR3 is TGTGCCTGGAGTGTACAACGCGGGGGGGCCCACGAGCAGTACTTC. Together with reference TRBV30 and TRBJ2-7, the CDR3 gives the full variable domain: SQTIHQWPATLVQPVGSPLSLECTVEGTSNPNLYWYRQAAGRGLQLLFYSVGIGQISSEVPQNLSASRPQDRQFILSSKKLLLSDSGFYLCAWSVQRGGAHEQYFGPGTRLTVT.